This T cell receptor beta chain appears in the sequencing data of a study of tumor-infiltrating lymphocytes in primary liver carcinoma. Researchers generated TCR beta cDNA from roughly 500 ng of total RNA, relying on a constant-region primer. ARM-PCR was slightly modified, and three nested multiplex PCR rounds with it gave rise to the TCR beta libraries. A single record per CDR3 protein comes from TCRdb applying MiXCR to the multiplex PCR reads. The sample has roughly 80,000 distinct CDR3 sequences, 69% seen once. The source material, about 18-31 mg of unsorted bulk tissue, was used to co-extract RNA and DNA. The source of this sequence is a man between 40 and 49 years old with primary liver carcinoma and hepatitis B virus infection. The sequenced sample was tumor-adjacent normal liver tissue.

The DNA for the CDR3 is TGCGCCAGCAGCCAATATCATTGGACAGTGGGGTACATCGGGGAGCTGTTTTTT. Amino acids: CASSQYHWTVGYIGELFF. The rearrangement uses TRBV4-3 and TRBJ2-2; D is perhaps TRBD1 (6 bases). V was clipped by 2 bases and J by 7 bases, with 23 bases between them. Germline V gene sequence: CDR1 LGHNA, CDR2 YSLEER. This CDR3 contains 18 residues.